Below are 21 T cell receptor beta chains sequenced from a single sample in a study of vaccination effects on CD4 cells after COVID-19. No antigen is known for these receptors. Data came from immunoSEQ multiplex PCR; TCRdb stores just in-frame clones and leaves some out. This table has 35,000 to 45,000 clones, around 78% appearing once. Sequencing in the ViraFEST assay came after antigen-specific CD4+ T cells had been expanded with viral peptide pools, which were used to stimulate PBMC. It was after around 10 days of culture that CD4+ T cells were isolated. None of these healthy vaccinees had been infected with SARS-CoV-2 before vaccination. This specimen consisted of CD4+ T cells from PBMCs cultured with SARS-CoV-2 spike peptides, obtained before COVID-19 vaccination. These receptors all stem from a human donor who received a COVID-19 vaccine.

This sequence joins TRBV6-4 and TRBJ1-2, with 12 positions matching TRBD1. The CDR3 runs to 16 residues. J lost 1 base, V lost 8 bases, and 8 bases had no gene match. The germline V gene encodes CDR1 MRHNA and CDR2 SNTAGT. CDR3 bases: TGTGCCAGCGGTGCCGGGACAGGGGGCCTTAACTATGGCTACACCTTC. It yields the protein CASGAGTGGLNYGYTF.

This clone was recorded a few times. The chain uses TRBV18 and TRBJ1-1; D perhaps matches TRBD1 (5 bases). Trimming pared 6 bases from V and 5 bases from J, leaving 16 bases between. There are 14 residues in the CDR3. Germline V gives CDR1 KGHSH, CDR2 LQKENI. The DNA for the CDR3 is TGTGCCAGCTCCACCTTGGATGGGGGGACTGAAGCTTTCTTT. Translating it yields CASSTLDGGTEAFF.

The rearrangement uses TRBV5-5 and TRBJ2-3; tentative D call: TRBD2 (5 bases). Germline-derived CDR1 and CDR2 are SGHKS and YYEKEE (reference sequence). Trimming shortened V by 4 bases and J by 4 bases, and 16 bases separated the two germline ends. CDR3 length: 15 residues. For the CDR3, the DNA is TGTGCCAGCAGCGCGGGCCACGCAAGGGCAGATACGCAGTATTTT. It is translated as CASSAGHARADTQYF.

The J gene is TRBJ1-1, the V gene TRBV25-1, with 7 bases that match TRBD1. The CDR3 has 14 amino acids. Per the germline V gene, CDR1 is MGHDK and CDR2 is SYGVNS. V lost 2 bases to trimming and J lost 4 bases; unmatched junction nucleotides: 4. CDR3 sequence reads: CASSEETGTTEAFF. The CDR3 coding sequence is TGTGCCAGCAGTGAAGAGACAGGGACCACTGAAGCTTTCTTT.

The chain is built from TRBV7-2 and TRBJ2-3; D unclear. This CDR3 is 16 amino acids long. V lost 3 bases to trimming and J lost 0 bases, with 13 bases between them. Germline V gene data show CDR1 as SGHTA and CDR2 as FQGNSA. The CDR3 nucleotides are TGTGCCAGCAGCTTGGATACTACTTCTAGCACAGATACGCAGTATTTT. Its protein product is CASSLDTTSSTDTQYF.

The chain carries TRBV19 and TRBJ2-6; 8 bases map to TRBD1. Trimming took 4 bases from V and 0 from J; bases not matched to a gene: 11. The CDR3 has 19 amino acids. Germline CDR1 LNHDA, CDR2 SQIVND (reference sequence). As DNA, the CDR3 is TGTGCCAGTAGTACCGGACGACAGGGGCCTTCCTCTGGGGCCAACGTCCTGACTTTC. Protein: CASSTGRQGPSSGANVLTF.

The V and J genes are TRBV5-1 and TRBJ2-1; TRBD2 agrees at 7 bases. The CDR3 loop spans 13 amino acids. V gave up 4 bases and J gave up 3 bases; unmatched junction bases: 1. CDR1 is SGHRS, CDR2 YFSETQ, per germline. The CDR3 region is CASSGGGYNEQFF. The CDR3 bases are TGCGCCAGCAGCGGCGGGGGCTACAATGAGCAGTTCTTC.

V and J are TRBV5-4 and TRBJ1-2; 7 nucleotides match TRBD1. Germline V CDR1 and CDR2: SGHNT, YYREEE (reference sequence). V was pared by 5 bases and J by 5 bases, with 9 bases of the junction left unmatched. The CDR3 has 14 amino acids. The CDR3: CASSYGTERYGYTF. The CDR3 DNA reads TGTGCCAGCAGTTACGGGACAGAACGGTATGGCTACACCTTC.

This chain connects TRBV11-2 to TRBJ2-3; D tentatively reads TRBD1 or TRBD2 (6 bases each). V was trimmed by 5 bases and J by 3 bases, leaving 15 bases between them. The V gene's germline CDR1 is SGHAT and CDR2 FQNNGV. The CDR3 runs 15 residues. As DNA, the CDR3 is TGTGCCAGCAGCCTCGGGGGCCGGGAGACAGATACGCAGTATTTT. Translating it yields CASSLGGRETDTQYF.

The chain is built from TRBV10-1 and TRBJ2-3; D gene uncertain. This CDR3 is built from 15 residues. Germline assignment: CDR1 WNHNN and CDR2 SYGVQD (reference sequence). The V end lost 0 bases, the J end lost 6 bases, and 13 bases lay between the germline ends. The CDR3 loop reads CASSESLPAVDTQYF. The CDR3 nucleotides are TGCGCCAGCAGTGAGTCTCTTCCCGCAGTGGATACGCAGTATTTT.

V gene TRBV24-1 combines with J gene TRBJ2-7; TRBD2 matches 7 bases. CDR3 size: 14 residues. J gave up 3 bases and V 5 bases, and 6 bases lay outside the gene matches. Germline V gene data show CDR1 as KGHDR and CDR2 as SFDVKD. The CDR3 DNA follows: TGTGCCACCAGTGTGTTGGGCGGGGGCTACGAGCAGTACGTC. It translates to CATSVLGGGYEQYV.

This chain links TRBV12-3 or TRBV12-4 with TRBJ1-6; 8 bases map to TRBD1. CDR3 length: 13 amino acids. With 6 bases clipped from V and 14 bases from J, the junction kept 9 bases outside the gene matches. As DNA, the CDR3 is TGTGCCAGCAGCGGACAGGGTACTAGGGCCCTCCACTTT. It is translated as CASSGQGTRALHF.

The V and J genes are TRBV9 and TRBJ2-1; D gene unclear. This CDR3 spans 13 amino acids. Trimming took 0 bases from V and 6 from J, leaving 7 bases between them. The germline V gene has CDR1 SGDLS and CDR2 YYNGEE. CDR3 sequence: CASSVASSNEQFF. The CDR3 region has the DNA TGTGCCAGCAGCGTAGCATCTAGCAATGAGCAGTTCTTC.

The chain recombines TRBV4-1 with TRBJ2-3; D uncertain. The CDR3 is made up of 12 amino acids. Between the trimmed V and J ends, which lost 4 bases and 2 bases, there was a span of 4 bases. Per germline, CDR1 MGHRA and CDR2 YSYEKL. CDR3 sequence reads: CASSLPTDTQYF. CDR3 nucleotide sequence: TGCGCCAGCAGCCTACCCACAGATACGCAGTATTTT.

This sequence joins TRBV10-2 and TRBJ2-3; possible D gene TRBD2, 5 bases. The CDR3 has 13 residues. Germline values: CDR1 WSHSY, CDR2 SAAADI. The V gene lost 2 bases and the J gene lost 9 bases, with 12 bases spanning the gap. The CDR3 bases are TGCGCCAGCAGTGAGGGGTTGAGGGAAACGCAGTATTTT. This encodes CASSEGLRETQYF.

This clone was recorded once. V gene TRBV29-1 combines with J gene TRBJ2-5, with TRBD2 identical over 7 bases. CDR3 length: 13 residues. After removal of 6 bases from V and 3 bases from J, the junction contained 7 bases not matched to a gene. Germline V lookup: CDR1 SQVTM, CDR2 ANQGSEA. This CDR3 is CSVLTLAEETQYF. The CDR3 DNA is TGCAGCGTCTTGACCCTAGCGGAAGAGACCCAGTACTTC.

The chain uses TRBV21-1 and TRBJ2-3. TRBV21-1 is a pseudogene segment. This CDR3 has 13 amino acids. The chain's CDR3 is CARDGLGTDTQYF. As DNA, the CDR3 is TGTGCCAGGGACGGCTTAGGGACAGATACGCAGTATTTT.

V usage is TRBV9 and J usage is TRBJ1-5; unclear D gene. Germline V gene data show CDR1 as SGDLS and CDR2 as YYNGEE. Trimming shortened V by 4 bases and J by 2 bases, and 22 bases separated the two germline ends. This CDR3 is built from 18 residues. The CDR3 loop is CASSSHPRPQYRNQPQHF. The DNA of the CDR3 is TGTGCCAGCAGCTCTCATCCTCGGCCCCAATATCGCAATCAGCCCCAGCATTTT.

The chain combines TRBV9 with TRBJ2-1; the D gene is possibly TRBD2 (6 bases). There are 13 residues in the CDR3. Trimming took 0 bases from V and 5 from J, leaving 6 bases between them. Germline CDR1 and CDR2: SGDLS and YYNGEE. Here the CDR3 reads CASSVAGDNEQFF. The CDR3 DNA follows: TGTGCCAGCAGCGTAGCGGGGGACAATGAGCAGTTCTTC.

V is TRBV30 and J is TRBJ1-1, with D hard to call. CDR1 GTSNPN and CDR2 SVGIG come from the germline V gene (reference sequence). This CDR3 has 12 amino acids. Trimming left V 0 bases short and J 7 bases short, with 9 bases between. DNA for the CDR3: TGTGCCTGGAGTGTACAAAGATATGAAGCTTTCTTT. Amino acids: CAWSVQRYEAFF.

This clone was counted a single time. The chain recombines TRBV6-5 with TRBJ2-3; unclear D gene. CDR1 and CDR2 (germline): MNHEY, SVGAGI. This CDR3 region has 15 residues. The germline V and J ends were trimmed by 2 bases and 0 bases, with 9 bases remaining between them. CDR3 region: CASSYRWSSTDTQYF. Here the CDR3 DNA reads TGTGCCAGCAGTTACCGGTGGTCTAGCACAGATACGCAGTATTTT.